This TCR beta chain was sequenced for a study of cytomegalovirus exposure and HLA in healthy donors (dated by TCRdb to about 2017). The study in broad terms: A later analysis indicated that the 90 to 150 validation repertoires were generated on the platform also employed for the approximately 700 repertoires of the first cohort. The study aimed to test whether signatures of past pathogen exposure could be identified by cataloging public T cell receptors. A separate validation cohort of approximately 120 different subjects was used in addition to the approximately 640-subject first cohort. High-throughput TCR immunosequencing, statistical association of individual TCRs with disease status, and machine learning were combined to predict cytomegalovirus infection status. On the study overall, not on this receptor specifically: In the study, approximately 160 TCR beta chains were listed as associated with cytomegalovirus. Across donors, most TCR sequences were observed very rarely, whereas some public TCRs were present in many individuals. Subsequent analysis determined that TCRs grouped into clusters in the first cohort also showed a tendency toward co-occurrence across the 120 validation repertoires, and 94% of cluster scores exceeded 0. It was suggested by the authors that the approach could potentially be generalized to other disease states and immunological phenotypes. The classifier was reported to diagnose cytomegalovirus status with high specificity and sensitivity in both the original cohort and the validation cohort. In vitro tests confirmed that three of the cytomegalovirus-associated TCR beta chains recognize cytomegalovirus antigens. All 120 or so repertoires were used to score co-occurrence in the validation cohort in a later analysis, because that analysis had no HLA typing for the cohort.

Library preparation used the immunoSEQ multiplex PCR assay. The published analysis was carried out like this. A statistical classification framework was developed to diagnose cytomegalovirus status using the catalog of TCR beta chain sequences. TCRdb retrieved this table from immuneACCESS and kept in-frame rearrangements only. Not all clones are present; in checked studies, unresolved V genes account for under half, and no reason is known for the remainder. V, J and clone size were drawn from that table, and D and trimming were deduced from the DNA. In all, the sample holds some 110,000 clones, and about 86% of those were seen once. 4% of the sample is held by the ten biggest clonotypes. This clone was counted once. Its antigen is not yet known. Base-call qualities are not available, and no considerably larger clone is one nucleotide away. Separate from the roughly 650-subject first cohort, the validation cohort of roughly 110 subjects was the group to which the donors belonged.

At the junction V is shortened by 7 bases and J by 10 bases, with 17 bases in between. The CDR3 covers 12 residues, taking in both the cysteine and the phenylalanine. Only the CDR3 DNA stays, 36 bases, in frame from base 1. The germline V gene encodes CDR1 SQVTM and CDR2 ANQGSEA. This receptor chain uses TRBV29-1 and TRBJ2-1; a weak D assignment points to TRBD1 (5 bases agree). The receptor's source is a woman aged 18-29 years in good health and CMV-seropositive. Sequences were obtained from PBMCs. CDR3 sequence: CSGILGAWEQFF. Here is the DNA: TGCAGCGGAATCCTTGGGGCATGGGAGCAGTTCTTC.